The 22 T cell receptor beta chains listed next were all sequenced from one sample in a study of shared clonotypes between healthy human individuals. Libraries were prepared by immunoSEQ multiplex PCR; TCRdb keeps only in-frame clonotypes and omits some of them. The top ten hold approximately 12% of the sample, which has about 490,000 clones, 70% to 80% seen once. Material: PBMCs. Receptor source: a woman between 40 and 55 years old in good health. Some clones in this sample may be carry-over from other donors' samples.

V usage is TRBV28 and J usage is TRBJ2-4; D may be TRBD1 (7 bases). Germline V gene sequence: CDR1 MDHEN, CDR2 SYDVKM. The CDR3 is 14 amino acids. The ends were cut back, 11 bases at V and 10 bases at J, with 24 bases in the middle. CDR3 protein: CAASEGQLGEIQYF. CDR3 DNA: TGTGCCGCCTCGGAGGGACAGCTAGGGGAGATTCAGTACTTC. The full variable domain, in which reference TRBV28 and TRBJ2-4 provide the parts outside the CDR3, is DVKVTQSSRYLVKRTGEKVFLECVQDMDHENMFWYRQDPGLGLRLIYFSYDVKMKEKGDIPEGYSVSREKKERFSLILESASTNQTSMYLCAASEGQLGEIQYFGAGTRLSVL.

The CDR3 loop reads CASSQRLEAGEQYF. Written as DNA, the CDR3 is TGTGCCAGCTCACAGAGGCTCGAGGCCGGGGAGCAGTACTTC. The V gene is TRBV18, the J gene TRBJ2-7, with D hard to call. Trimming cost V 4 bases and J 7 bases, with 17 bases left between them. Germline values: CDR1 KGHSH, CDR2 LQKENI. The CDR3 has 14 residues.

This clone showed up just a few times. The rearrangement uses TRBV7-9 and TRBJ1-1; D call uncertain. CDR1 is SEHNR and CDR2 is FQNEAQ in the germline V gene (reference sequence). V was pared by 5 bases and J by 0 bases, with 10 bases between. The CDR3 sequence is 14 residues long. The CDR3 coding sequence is TGTGCCAGCAGCGCGGCGGGGATGAACACTGAAGCTTTCTTT. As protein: CASSAAGMNTEAFF.

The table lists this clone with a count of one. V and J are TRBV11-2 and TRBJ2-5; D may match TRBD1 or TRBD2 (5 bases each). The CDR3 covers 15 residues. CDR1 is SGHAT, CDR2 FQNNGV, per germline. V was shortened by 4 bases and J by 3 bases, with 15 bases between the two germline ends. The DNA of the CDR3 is TGTGCCAGCAGCTCATTCGGGGCGTGGGAAGAGACCCAGTACTTC. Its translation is CASSSFGAWEETQYF.

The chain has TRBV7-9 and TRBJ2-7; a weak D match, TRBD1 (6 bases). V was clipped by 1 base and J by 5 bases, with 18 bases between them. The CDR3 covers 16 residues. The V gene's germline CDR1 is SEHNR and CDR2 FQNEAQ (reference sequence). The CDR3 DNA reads TGTGCCAGCAGCTTAGACGGCGTCAGGGGACGAAACGAGCAGTACTTC. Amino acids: CASSLDGVRGRNEQYF.

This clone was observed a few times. The CDR3 coding sequence is TGCAGTGCTGGGATCTATGGCTACACCTTC. Translation: CSAGIYGYTF. The J gene is TRBJ1-2, the V gene TRBV20-1, with D unresolved. Trimming pared 5 bases from V and 4 bases from J, leaving 5 bases between. The CDR3 covers 10 residues. Per the germline V gene, CDR1 is DFQATT and CDR2 is SNEGSKA (reference sequence).

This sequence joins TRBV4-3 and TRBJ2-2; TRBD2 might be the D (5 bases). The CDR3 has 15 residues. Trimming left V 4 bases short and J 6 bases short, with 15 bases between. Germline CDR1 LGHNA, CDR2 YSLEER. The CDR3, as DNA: TGCGCCAGCAGCCGACAACTAGAACTCTCCGGGGAGCTGTTTTTT. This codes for CASSRQLELSGELFF.

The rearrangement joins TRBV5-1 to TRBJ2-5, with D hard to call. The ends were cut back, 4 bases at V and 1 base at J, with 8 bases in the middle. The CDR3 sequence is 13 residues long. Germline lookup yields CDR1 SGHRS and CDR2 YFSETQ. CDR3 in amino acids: CASSGQFQETQYF. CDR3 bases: TGCGCCAGCAGCGGTCAATTCCAAGAGACCCAGTACTTC.

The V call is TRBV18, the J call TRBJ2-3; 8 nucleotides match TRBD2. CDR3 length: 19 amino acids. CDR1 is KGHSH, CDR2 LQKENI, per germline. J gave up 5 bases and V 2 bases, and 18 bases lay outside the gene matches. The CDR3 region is CASSPDGFPVSGSKDTQYF. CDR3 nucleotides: TGTGCCAGCTCACCAGACGGTTTCCCGGTAAGCGGGAGTAAAGATACGCAGTATTTT.

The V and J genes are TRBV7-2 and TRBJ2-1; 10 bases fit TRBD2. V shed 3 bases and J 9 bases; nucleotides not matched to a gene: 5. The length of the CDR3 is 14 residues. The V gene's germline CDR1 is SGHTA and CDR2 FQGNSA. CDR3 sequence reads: CASSLRSGRGEQFF. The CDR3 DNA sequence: TGTGCCAGCAGCTTGAGGAGCGGGAGGGGTGAGCAGTTCTTC. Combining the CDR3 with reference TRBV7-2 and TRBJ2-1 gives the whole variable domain GAGVSQSPSNKVTEKGKDVELRCDPISGHTALYWYRQSLGQGLEFLIYFQGNSAPDKSGLPSDRFSAERTGGSVSTLTIQRTQQEDSAVYLCASSLRSGRGEQFFGPGTRLTVL.

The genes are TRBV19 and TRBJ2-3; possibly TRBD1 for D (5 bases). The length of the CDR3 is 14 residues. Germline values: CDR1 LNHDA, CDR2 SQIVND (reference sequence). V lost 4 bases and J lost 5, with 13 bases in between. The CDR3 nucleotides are TGTGCCAGTAGTAGACGCAGCAGGGAAGATACGCAGTATTTT. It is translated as CASSRRSREDTQYF. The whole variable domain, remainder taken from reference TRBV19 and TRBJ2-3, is DGGITQSPKYLFRKEGQNVTLSCEQNLNHDAMYWYRQDPGQGLRLIYYSQIVNDFQKGDIAEGYSVSREKKESFPLTVTSAQKNPTAFYLCASSRRSREDTQYFGPGTRLTVL.

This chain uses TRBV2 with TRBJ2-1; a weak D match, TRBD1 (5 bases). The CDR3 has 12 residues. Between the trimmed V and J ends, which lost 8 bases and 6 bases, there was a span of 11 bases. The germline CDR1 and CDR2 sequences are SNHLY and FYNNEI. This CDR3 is CASPRQPNEQFF. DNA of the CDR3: TGTGCCAGCCCGAGACAGCCCAATGAGCAGTTCTTC.

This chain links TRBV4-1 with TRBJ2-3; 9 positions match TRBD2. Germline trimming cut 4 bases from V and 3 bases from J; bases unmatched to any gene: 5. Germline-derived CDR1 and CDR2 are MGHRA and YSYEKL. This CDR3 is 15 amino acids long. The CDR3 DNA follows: TGCGCCAGCAGCCGGACTAGCGACCGGACAGATACGCAGTATTTT. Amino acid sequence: CASSRTSDRTDTQYF.

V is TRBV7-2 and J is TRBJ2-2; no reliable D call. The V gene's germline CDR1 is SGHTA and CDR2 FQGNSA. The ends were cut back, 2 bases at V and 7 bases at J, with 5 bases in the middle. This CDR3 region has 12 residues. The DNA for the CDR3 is TGTGCCAGCAGCTTAAAGATCGGGGAGCTGTTTTTT. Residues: CASSLKIGELFF.

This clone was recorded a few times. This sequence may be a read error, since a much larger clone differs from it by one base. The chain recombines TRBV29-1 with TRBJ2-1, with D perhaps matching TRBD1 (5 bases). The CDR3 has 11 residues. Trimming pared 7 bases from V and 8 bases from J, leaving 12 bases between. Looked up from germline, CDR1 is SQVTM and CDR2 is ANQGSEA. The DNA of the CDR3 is TGCAGCGCAACAGGTTACGATGAGCAGTTCTTC. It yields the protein CSATGYDEQFF.

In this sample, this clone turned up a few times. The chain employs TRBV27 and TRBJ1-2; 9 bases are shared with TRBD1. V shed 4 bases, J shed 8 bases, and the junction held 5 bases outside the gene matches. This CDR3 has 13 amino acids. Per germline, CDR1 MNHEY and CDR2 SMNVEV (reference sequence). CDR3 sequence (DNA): TGTGCCAGCAGTTCCCGGACAGGGGTCGGCTACACCTTC. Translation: CASSSRTGVGYTF.

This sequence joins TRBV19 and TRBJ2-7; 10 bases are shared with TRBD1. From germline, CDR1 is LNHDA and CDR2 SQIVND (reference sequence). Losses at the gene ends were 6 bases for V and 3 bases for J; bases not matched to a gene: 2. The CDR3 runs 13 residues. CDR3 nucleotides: TGTGCCAGTAGCCGGGACAGGGGCTACGAGCAGTACTTC. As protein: CASSRDRGYEQYF.

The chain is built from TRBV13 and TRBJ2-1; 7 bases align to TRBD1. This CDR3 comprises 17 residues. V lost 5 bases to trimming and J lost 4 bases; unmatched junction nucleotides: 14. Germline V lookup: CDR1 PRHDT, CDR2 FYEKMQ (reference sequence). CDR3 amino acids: CASSASVWDRAYNEQFF. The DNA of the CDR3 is TGTGCCAGCAGCGCCTCTGTTTGGGACAGAGCATACAATGAGCAGTTCTTC.

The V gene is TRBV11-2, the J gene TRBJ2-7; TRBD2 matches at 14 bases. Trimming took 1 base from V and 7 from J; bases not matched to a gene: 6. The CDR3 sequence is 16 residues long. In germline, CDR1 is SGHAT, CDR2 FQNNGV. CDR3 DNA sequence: TGTGCCAGCAGCTTAGTTGGGGGACTAGCGGGAGTTGAGCAGTACTTC. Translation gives CASSLVGGLAGVEQYF. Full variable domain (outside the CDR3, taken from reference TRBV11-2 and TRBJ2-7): EAGVAQSPRYKIIEKRQSVAFWCNPISGHATLYWYQQILGQGPKLLIQFQNNGVVDDSQLPKDRFSAERLKGVDSTLKIQPAKLEDSAVYLCASSLVGGLAGVEQYFGPGTRLTVT.

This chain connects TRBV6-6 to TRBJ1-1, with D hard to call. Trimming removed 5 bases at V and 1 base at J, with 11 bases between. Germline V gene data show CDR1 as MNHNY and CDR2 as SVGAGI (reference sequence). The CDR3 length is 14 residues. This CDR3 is CASSPVYRNTEAFF. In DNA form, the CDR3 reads TGTGCCAGCAGTCCCGTCTACAGGAACACTGAAGCTTTCTTT.

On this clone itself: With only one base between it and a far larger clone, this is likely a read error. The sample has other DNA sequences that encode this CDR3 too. CDR3 loop: CASSPLGRDQPQHF. In DNA form, the CDR3 reads TGTGCCAGCAGTCCGCTCGGGCGAGATCAGCCCCAGCATTTT. The J gene is TRBJ1-5, the V gene TRBV27; D is ambiguous. Germline assignment: CDR1 MNHEY and CDR2 SMNVEV (reference sequence). V lost 5 bases, J lost 5 bases, and 13 bases lay in between. The CDR3 runs to 14 residues.

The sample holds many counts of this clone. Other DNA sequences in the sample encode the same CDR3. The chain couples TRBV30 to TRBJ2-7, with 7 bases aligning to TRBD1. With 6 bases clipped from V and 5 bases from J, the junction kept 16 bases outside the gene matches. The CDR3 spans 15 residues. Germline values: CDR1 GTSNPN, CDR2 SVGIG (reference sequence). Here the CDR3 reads CACDKPNRGTHEQYF. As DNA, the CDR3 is TGTGCCTGCGACAAACCTAACAGGGGTACCCACGAGCAGTACTTC.